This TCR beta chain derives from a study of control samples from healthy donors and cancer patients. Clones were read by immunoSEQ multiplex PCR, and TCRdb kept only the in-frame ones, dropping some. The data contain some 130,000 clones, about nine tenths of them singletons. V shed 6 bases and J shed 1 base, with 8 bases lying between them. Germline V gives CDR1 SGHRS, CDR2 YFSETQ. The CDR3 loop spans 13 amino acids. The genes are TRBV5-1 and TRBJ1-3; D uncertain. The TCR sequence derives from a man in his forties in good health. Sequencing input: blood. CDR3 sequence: CASTESSGNTIYF. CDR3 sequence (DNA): TGCGCCAGCACCGAGTCTTCTGGAAACACCATATATTTT. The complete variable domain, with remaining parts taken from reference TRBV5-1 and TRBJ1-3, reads KAGVTQTPRYLIKTRGQQVTLSCSPISGHRSVSWYQQTPGQGLQFLFEYFSETQRNKGNFPGRFSGRQFSNSRSEMNVSTLELGDSALYLCASTESSGNTIYFGEGSWLTVV.